This T cell receptor (beta chain) is from a study of blood T cell repertoires in COVID-19. The data were produced by immunoSEQ multiplex PCR, yet TCRdb's version contains in-frame clones alone and is incomplete. Here the sample spans about 260,000 clones, 80% to 90% being singletons. The CDR3 extends over 13 amino acids. Germline V lookup: CDR1 ENHRY, CDR2 SYGVKD. Trimming pared 3 bases from V and 1 base from J, leaving 6 bases between. This clonotype originated in a woman between 40 and 50 years old who had recovered from COVID-19. This rearrangement joins TRBV10-3 to TRBJ1-1, with D unresolved. The sample comprised peripheral blood. The CDR3 loop is CAISDRWNTEAFF. The CDR3 DNA follows: TGTGCCATCAGTGACAGATGGAACACTGAAGCTTTCTTT.